These 30 T cell receptor beta chains were all obtained from the same sample, sequenced in a study of CD8 T cells in ankylosing spondylitis. TCRdb processed the 5' RACE reads anew with MiXCR; each CDR3 protein has one entry. The table has 130,000 or so distinct CDR3 sequences, about 6.5% seen once. The sequencing sample was made of blood, either unsorted or a sorted T cell fraction (not recorded which). All receptors derive from a male donor with ankylosing spondylitis or in good health (not recorded which).

The V call is TRBV11-2, the J call TRBJ2-2, with D perhaps matching TRBD1 or TRBD2 (5 bases each). The CDR3 length is 13 residues. The germline CDR1 and CDR2 sequences are SGHAT and FQNNGV. V lost 5 bases, J lost 7 bases, and 11 bases lay in between. The CDR3 nucleotides read TGTGCCAGCAGCCGGGGACGTCTCGGGGAGCTGTTTTTT. Translated: CASSRGRLGELFF.

This clonotype was recorded a few times. V and J are TRBV7-2 and TRBJ2-2; 10 positions match TRBD2. V shed 4 bases, J shed 4 bases, and the junction held 6 bases outside the gene matches. Germline V gene data show CDR1 as SGHTA and CDR2 as FQGNSA. This CDR3 contains 16 residues. CDR3 coding DNA: TGTGCCAGCAGCTACCTAGCGGGAGACGTCACCGGGGAGCTGTTTTTT. Protein: CASSYLAGDVTGELFF.

This clonotype was seen many times. The CDR3 protein is CASSPFGQGDTGELFF. The CDR3 nucleotides read TGTGCCAGCTCACCATTCGGACAGGGGGACACCGGGGAGCTGTTTTTT. The chain has TRBV18 and TRBJ2-2; 10 bases line up with TRBD1. In germline, CDR1 is KGHSH, CDR2 LQKENI. The CDR3 consists of 16 residues. With V trimmed by 2 bases and J by 3 bases, 3 bases remained unmatched.

This clonotype was recorded many times. This chain joins TRBV20-1 and TRBJ2-2; possibly TRBD1 for D (6 bases). The CDR3 covers 16 residues. The ends were cut back, 6 bases at V and 7 bases at J, with 24 bases in the middle. Germline CDR1 is DFQATT and CDR2 is SNEGSKA (reference sequence). The CDR3 protein is CSAITGLKGVIGELFF. CDR3 nucleotide sequence: TGCAGTGCAATTACCGGACTGAAGGGGGTTATCGGGGAGCTGTTTTTT.

In this sample, this clonotype turned up many times. This chain uses TRBV2 with TRBJ2-2; no firm D call. V dropped 6 bases and J dropped 0 bases, with 11 bases sitting between them. Looked up from germline, CDR1 is SNHLY and CDR2 is FYNNEI. This CDR3 contains 15 residues. As DNA, the CDR3 is TGTGCCAGCAGCACGGAAGCCGCGAACACCGGGGAGCTGTTTTTT. Amino acids: CASSTEAANTGELFF.

This clonotype was seen ten or more times. The chain uses TRBV5-1 and TRBJ2-1; 9 bases fit TRBD1. The CDR3 is 15 amino acids. Losses at the gene ends were 0 bases for V and 8 bases for J; bases not matched to a gene: 6. CDR1 is SGHRS, CDR2 YFSETQ, per germline. CDR3 loop: CASSLEQGARDEQFF. CDR3 DNA sequence: TGCGCCAGCAGCTTGGAACAGGGGGCGCGCGATGAGCAGTTCTTC.

Turning to this clonotype: Just one base apart from a much larger clone, this may be a read error. This chain joins TRBV11-2 and TRBJ2-5; weak D call: TRBD1 (5 bases). The CDR3 sequence is 15 residues long. Germline V gene lookup returns CDR1 SGHAT and CDR2 FQNNGV. The CDR3 reads CASSERGRGVETQCF. The CDR3 coding sequence is TGTGCCAGCAGCGAAAGGGGAAGGGGTGTTGAGACCCAGTGCTTC.

This clonotype was counted many times. The rearrangement links TRBV5-1 to TRBJ2-7, with D perhaps matching TRBD1 (6 bases). Germline V gene sequence: CDR1 SGHRS, CDR2 YFSETQ. Trimming removed 3 bases at V and 0 bases at J, with 10 bases between. CDR3 length: 14 residues. As DNA, the CDR3 is TGCGCCAGCAGCTCGGACAGCAGCTCCTACGAGCAGTACTTC. Its translation is CASSSDSSSYEQYF.

This clonotype was seen many times. The V call is TRBV20-1, the J call TRBJ2-3; the match to TRBD2 covers 7 bases. This CDR3 spans 16 amino acids. Per the germline V gene, CDR1 is DFQATT and CDR2 is SNEGSKA (reference sequence). Germline trimming cut 6 bases from V and 2 bases from J; bases unmatched to any gene: 14. The CDR3 loop is CSARVASGGHTDTQYF. CDR3 sequence (DNA): TGCAGTGCCCGAGTGGCTAGCGGAGGACACACAGATACGCAGTATTTT.

This clonotype was picked up many times. V and J are TRBV7-2 and TRBJ1-5; 7 nucleotides agree with TRBD1. From germline, CDR1 is SGHTA and CDR2 FQGNSA. Trimming removed 6 bases from V and 7 bases from J; junction bases left unmatched: 6. The length of the CDR3 is 13 residues. Here the CDR3 reads CASSYDRAQPQHF. CDR3 DNA sequence: TGTGCCAGCAGTTATGACAGGGCCCAGCCCCAGCATTTT.

Many counts were recorded for this clonotype. The chain joins TRBV7-2 to TRBJ2-1; TRBD1 matches at 7 bases. From germline, CDR1 is SGHTA and CDR2 FQGNSA. The CDR3 sequence is 15 residues long. Germline trimming cut 2 bases from V and 4 bases from J; bases unmatched to any gene: 5. The CDR3, as DNA: TGTGCCAGCAGCTTAATTGGGACAGTGTACAATGAGCAGTTCTTC. It translates to CASSLIGTVYNEQFF.

At least ten counts were recorded for this clonotype. CDR3 nucleotide sequence: TGCGCCAGCAGCTTGGAACAGGGGAGCAATCAGCCCCAGCATTTT. This encodes CASSLEQGSNQPQHF. The J gene is TRBJ1-5, the V gene TRBV5-1, with 7 bases matching TRBD1. Germline CDR1 SGHRS, CDR2 YFSETQ. This CDR3 spans 15 amino acids. Trimming took 0 bases from V and 1 from J; bases not matched to a gene: 1.

This clonotype occurred many times. V is TRBV7-2 and J is TRBJ1-1, with no clear D. Germline V gene sequence: CDR1 SGHTA, CDR2 FQGNSA. Trimming removed 2 bases at V and 0 bases at J, with 10 bases between. The CDR3 spans 15 residues. CDR3 region: CASSLSVGVNTEAFF. As DNA, the CDR3 is TGTGCCAGCAGCTTATCGGTAGGAGTGAACACTGAAGCTTTCTTT.

This clonotype occurred many times. V is TRBV5-4 and J is TRBJ2-7; D might be TRBD1 or TRBD2, each matching 5 bases. Germline V CDR1 and CDR2: SGHNT, YYREEE (reference sequence). The CDR3 loop spans 15 amino acids. The ends were cut back, 1 base at V and 1 base at J, with 12 bases in the middle. In DNA, the CDR3 is TGTGCCAGCAGCTTGCCCGGGGCCTTTTCCTACGAGCAGTACTTC. Translated: CASSLPGAFSYEQYF.

Ten or more counts support this clonotype. This chain links TRBV10-3 with TRBJ1-1; 8 bases match TRBD1. The V segment lost 3 bases and the J segment 7 bases; nucleotides outside the gene matches: 10. Germline CDR1 and CDR2: ENHRY and SYGVKD. The CDR3 extends over 15 amino acids. The CDR3 region is CAISDYGQGYGEAFF. The CDR3 nucleotides read TGTGCCATCAGTGACTACGGACAGGGTTACGGTGAAGCTTTCTTT.

The table lists this clonotype with many counts. The genes are TRBV20-1 and TRBJ2-3; D possibly corresponds to TRBD2 (6 bases). The germline V and J ends were trimmed by 0 bases and 4 bases, with 17 bases remaining between them. This CDR3 contains 16 residues. Germline CDR1 is DFQATT and CDR2 is SNEGSKA (reference sequence). The CDR3 sequence: CSARDPLRAGSDTQYF. The CDR3 DNA reads as TGCAGTGCTAGAGACCCCTTGCGGGCGGGATCAGATACGCAGTATTTT.

This clonotype was recorded at least ten times. This sequence joins TRBV7-6 and TRBJ1-4; a weak D match, TRBD1 (6 bases). Germline assignment: CDR1 SGHVS and CDR2 FNYEAQ. Trimming pared 2 bases from V and 3 bases from J, leaving 10 bases between. This CDR3 spans 15 amino acids. Written as DNA, the CDR3 is TGTGCCAGCAGCTTAAGCAGGGGATCTAATGAAAAACTGTTTTTT. Translated: CASSLSRGSNEKLFF.

This clonotype was seen at least ten times. Here the CDR3 reads CASSDPGGTSTGELFF. The DNA of the CDR3 is TGTGCCAGCAGCGATCCAGGGGGGACGAGCACCGGGGAGCTGTTTTTT. The chain uses TRBV12-3 or TRBV12-4 and TRBJ2-2, with D possibly being TRBD1 (7 bases). The CDR3 length is 16 residues. Trimming took 6 bases from V and 4 from J, leaving 18 bases between them.

In this sample, this clonotype turned up many times. The chain is built from TRBV28 and TRBJ1-5; D gene ambiguous. This CDR3 region has 15 residues. Germline loops: CDR1 MDHEN, CDR2 SYDVKM. Trimming removed 5 bases from V and 3 bases from J, with 14 bases in between. Here the CDR3 reads CASSTRARDNQPQHF. As DNA, the CDR3 is TGTGCCAGCAGTACTCGCGCCCGCGACAATCAGCCCCAGCATTTT.

Many counts were recorded for this clonotype. The rearrangement links TRBV5-6 to TRBJ2-1, with D possibly TRBD1 on 6 matching bases. Trimming pared 3 bases from V and 1 base from J, leaving 17 bases between. The CDR3 is made up of 17 amino acids. Per the germline V gene, CDR1 is SGHDT and CDR2 is YYEEEE. The CDR3 sequence: CASSSIWTDVSYNEQFF. The CDR3 DNA follows: TGTGCCAGCAGCTCCATTTGGACAGATGTTTCCTACAATGAGCAGTTCTTC.

This clonotype was found many times. The chain has TRBV20-1 and TRBJ2-7; D is undetermined. V gave up 8 bases and J gave up 0 bases, with 20 bases separating them. Germline V gives CDR1 DFQATT, CDR2 SNEGSKA (reference sequence). This CDR3 is 15 amino acids long. In nucleotides, the CDR3 is TGCAGTCCCCTCCCCGGCTATGGGGACTCCTACGAGCAGTACTTC. Translating it yields CSPLPGYGDSYEQYF.

The sample holds many counts of this clonotype. The chain carries TRBV20-1 and TRBJ2-4; no clear D gene. Germline values: CDR1 DFQATT, CDR2 SNEGSKA (reference sequence). CDR3 length: 12 amino acids. The ends were cut back, 1 base at V and 5 bases at J, with 6 bases in the middle. CDR3: CSARVPENIQYF. DNA of the CDR3: TGCAGTGCTAGAGTACCCGAAAACATTCAGTACTTC.

This clonotype was seen at least ten times. This rearrangement joins TRBV12-3 or TRBV12-4 to TRBJ1-1; no reliable D call. The CDR3 loop spans 12 amino acids. Trimming pared 5 bases from V and 1 base from J, leaving 5 bases between. CDR3 nucleotides: TGTGCCAGCAGTCCCAAGAACACTGAAGCTTTCTTT. Protein: CASSPKNTEAFF.

V and J are TRBV11-3 and TRBJ2-1; D could derive from TRBD1 or TRBD2 (5 bases each). The CDR3 is 16 residues long. The germline V gene has CDR1 SGHNT and CDR2 YENEEA. V was trimmed by 4 bases and J by 7 bases, leaving 20 bases between them. The CDR3 bases are TGTGCCAGCAGCTCCCGGGACCCAGGGAGTAGGAATGAGCAGTTCTTC. Translation: CASSSRDPGSRNEQFF.

In this sample, this clonotype turned up many times. This chain joins TRBV5-1 and TRBJ2-5; 8 nucleotides agree with TRBD2. The germline CDR1 and CDR2 sequences are SGHRS and YFSETQ. Unmatched junction bases numbered 2, after V lost 0 bases and J lost 1 base. This CDR3 region has 15 residues. The CDR3, as DNA: TGCGCCAGCAGCTTGGGCGGGAGGACCCAAGAGACCCAGTACTTC. Translated, it gives CASSLGGRTQETQYF.

This clonotype was counted ten times or more. The genes are TRBV20-1 and TRBJ2-3; D is ambiguous. Trimming cost V 0 bases and J 1 base, with 8 bases left between them. The CDR3 spans 14 residues. Germline V gene data show CDR1 as DFQATT and CDR2 as SNEGSKA (reference sequence). CDR3 loop: CSARDGSGTDTQYF. CDR3 nucleotides: TGCAGTGCTAGAGATGGAAGCGGCACAGATACGCAGTATTTT.

This clonotype was counted ten times or more. The rearrangement links TRBV7-9 to TRBJ2-2, with D possibly being TRBD2 (7 bases). Germline CDR1 reads SEHNR; CDR2 reads FQNEAQ (reference sequence). Trimming stripped 7 bases from V and 4 bases from J, with 22 bases between. CDR3 size: 17 residues. The CDR3 bases are TGTGCCAGCATCGGGGGGCTAAGAGGACTTACCACCGGGGAGCTGTTTTTT. This gives the protein CASIGGLRGLTTGELFF.

This clonotype was seen ten or more times. The chain is built from TRBV20-1 and TRBJ2-2, with a possible D match to TRBD2 (6 bases). This CDR3 spans 14 amino acids. CDR1 and CDR2 from the germline V gene are DFQATT and SNEGSKA (reference sequence). The V end was cut by 8 bases, the J end by 3 bases, with 16 bases between. The CDR3 is CSTQPGLDTGELFF. CDR3 nucleotide sequence: TGCAGTACACAACCGGGACTGGACACCGGGGAGCTGTTTTTT.

The rearrangement joins TRBV5-1 to TRBJ1-1, with D uncertain. CDR1 is SGHRS, CDR2 YFSETQ, per germline. The CDR3 runs 16 residues. V was shortened by 4 bases and J by 4 bases, with 20 bases between the two germline ends. CDR3: CASSPPGTGWATEAFF. The CDR3 DNA follows: TGCGCCAGCAGCCCACCTGGAACCGGCTGGGCCACTGAAGCTTTCTTT.

This clonotype was seen repeatedly, ten times or more. The chain recombines TRBV10-3 with TRBJ1-1; D is ambiguous. CDR1 is ENHRY, CDR2 SYGVKD, per germline. This CDR3 comprises 14 residues. Trimming cost V 3 bases and J 4 bases, with 12 bases left between them. This chain's CDR3 is CAISDSRGSTEAFF. The CDR3 bases are TGTGCCATCAGTGACTCTCGAGGGAGCACTGAAGCTTTCTTT.